The clone carrying this T cell receptor beta chain was counted between two and nine times. The sample comes from a study of cytomegalovirus exposure and HLA in healthy donors. Overall study: When 350 to 400 donors were genotyped, about 86% of them were found to fall in the Caucasian-associated ancestry cluster.

The study ran its PCR with 60 Vbeta and 13 Jbeta primers. Clones were read by immunoSEQ multiplex PCR, and TCRdb kept only the in-frame ones, dropping some. The table shows 100,000 to 140,000 clones, with around 72% occurring only once. Donors in the study were healthy people who gave bone marrow. Germline CDR1 MGHDK, CDR2 SYGVNS. This CDR3 comprises 15 residues. J lost 1 base, V lost 6 bases, and 3 bases had no gene match. The genes are TRBV25-1 and TRBJ1-6; 7 bases line up with TRBD1. The TCR comes from a woman aged 40 to 49 in good health and CMV-seropositive. Material: PBMCs. The CDR3 DNA is TGTGCCAGCAGCAGGGGGGCATCCTATAATTCACCCCTCCACTTT. This encodes CASSRGASYNSPLHF.